This T cell receptor (beta chain) derives from a study of T cells in Graves' hyperthyroidism and ophthalmopathy. From RNA transcripts, TCR beta CDR3 regions were amplified. HTBI primers drove first-round RT-PCR of the TCR CDR3. TCRdb recomputed calls from the multiplex PCR reads with MiXCR, one row per CDR3 protein. The sample holds some 620,000 distinct CDR3 sequences, 16% seen once. The CDR3 extends over 13 amino acids. The J segment lost 8 bases and the V segment lost 3 bases, leaving 4 bases of the junction unmatched. From germline, CDR1 is SGHVS and CDR2 FNYEAQ. The study enrolled patients aged 18 to 65 with newly diagnosed hyperthyroidism of under 2 months' duration. This clonotype was recorded many times. Its specificity is not known. Overall study findings and caveats: Blood held most thyroid clonotypes expanded above 0.001 frequency.

Sequencing used blood. The chain has TRBV7-6 and TRBJ2-7; 10 positions match TRBD1. This TCR came from a woman in her twenties or thirties with Graves' hyperthyroidism. The CDR3 DNA sequence: TGTGCCAGCAGCTTGGGGACAGGGGACAAGCAGTACTTC. Residues: CASSLGTGDKQYF.